Each of the 27 T cell receptor beta chains below was sequenced from the same sample in a study of blood T cells in healthy people across ages. With a J-beta primer mix and a sample-barcoded 5' primer, a second PCR ran about 7 to 12 cycles. TCRdb ran MiXCR on the 5' RACE reads and lists one entry per CDR3 protein. The table shows approximately 1,000,000 distinct CDR3 sequences, with around 45% occurring only once. The sample was blood. The receptors shown here come from a woman aged 55 to 70 in good health.

The CDR3 here is CSVEDAGDTPNEDTQYF. The CDR3 nucleotides are TGCAGCGTTGAAGACGCGGGGGACACACCCAACGAAGATACGCAGTATTTT. This rearrangement joins TRBV29-1 to TRBJ2-3; weak D call: TRBD2 (7 bases). Germline lookup yields CDR1 SQVTM and CDR2 ANQGSEA. V was pared by 0 bases and J by 5 bases, with 21 bases between. CDR3 size: 17 residues.

The chain employs TRBV29-1 and TRBJ2-1; 8 positions match TRBD1. V dropped 3 bases and J dropped 8; count of bases not matched to a gene: 6. This CDR3 has 13 residues. CDR1 is SQVTM, CDR2 ANQGSEA, per germline. CDR3 nucleotides: TGCAGCGTTGATGCCAGGGGGCTCGATGAGCAGTTCTTC. Its translation: CSVDARGLDEQFF.

The chain combines TRBV7-8 with TRBJ2-1, with 8 bases aligning to TRBD2. The CDR3 covers 17 residues. Trimming took 0 bases from V and 7 from J; bases not matched to a gene: 11. The germline CDR1 and CDR2 sequences are SGHVS and FQNEAQ. DNA for the CDR3: TGTGCCAGCAGCTTAGCGAAGCCCAGCGGGAGCTTTAATGAGCAGTTCTTC. It specifies CASSLAKPSGSFNEQFF.

The chain has TRBV5-1 and TRBJ2-7, with TRBD1 matching over 7 bases. Trimming cost V 3 bases and J 5 bases; bases outside gene matches: 5. This CDR3 is 13 amino acids long. Germline V gene lookup returns CDR1 SGHRS and CDR2 YFSETQ. The CDR3 bases are TGCGCCAGCAGCTCCGACAGGGAGAACGAGCAGTACTTC. Translated, it gives CASSSDRENEQYF.

This chain connects TRBV30 to TRBJ2-1; D is perhaps TRBD1 (6 bases). The germline V and J ends were trimmed by 0 bases and 7 bases, with 13 bases remaining between them. Germline V gives CDR1 GTSNPN, CDR2 SVGIG (reference sequence). The CDR3 is 14 amino acids. The CDR3 sequence: CAWSVSSRGNEQFF. The CDR3 nucleotides are TGTGCCTGGAGTGTATCTAGCAGGGGAAATGAGCAGTTCTTC.

The V and J genes are TRBV12-3 or TRBV12-4 and TRBJ1-4; perhaps TRBD1 as D (6 bases). The CDR3 has 15 amino acids. V gave up 5 bases and J gave up 7 bases, with 17 bases separating them. CDR3 DNA sequence: TGTGCCAGCAGTGCCGTTGGAGGGGGGGCTGAAAAACTGTTTTTT. It encodes CASSAVGGGAEKLFF.

The chain has TRBV5-6 and TRBJ2-7, with TRBD1 as a possible D gene (5 bases). Germline lookup yields CDR1 SGHDT and CDR2 YYEEEE. The CDR3 is 12 residues long. V lost 4 bases and J lost 2, with 7 bases in between. CDR3 sequence: CASSRQTYEQYF. The CDR3 DNA follows: TGTGCCAGCAGCCGACAGACCTACGAGCAGTACTTC.

This chain links TRBV27 with TRBJ1-5; perhaps TRBD1 as D (5 bases). V lost 2 bases and J lost 2, with 16 bases in between. The germline V gene has CDR1 MNHEY and CDR2 SMNVEV (reference sequence). The CDR3 spans 17 residues. The CDR3 reads CASSLGAAPTGNQPQHF. CDR3 nucleotide sequence: TGTGCCAGCAGTTTAGGGGCAGCCCCTACCGGCAATCAGCCCCAGCATTTT.

The gene calls are TRBV11-2 and TRBJ2-1, with D unclear. V lost 5 bases and J 2 bases, leaving 10 bases between the germline ends. The CDR3 is made up of 14 amino acids. Germline V gene lookup returns CDR1 SGHAT and CDR2 FQNNGV. CDR3 loop: CASSVDQTYNEQFF. The CDR3 DNA is TGTGCCAGCAGCGTGGACCAGACCTACAATGAGCAGTTCTTC.

DNA of the CDR3: TGCGCCAGCAGCTCGGACAGTCTTTTTAGCACAGATACGCAGTATTTT. It specifies CASSSDSLFSTDTQYF. The genes are TRBV5-1 and TRBJ2-3; D perhaps matches TRBD1 (6 bases). Germline V gives CDR1 SGHRS, CDR2 YFSETQ. This CDR3 is built from 16 residues. Trimming cost V 3 bases and J 0 bases, with 14 bases left between them.

CDR3 coding DNA: TGTGCCACCAGTGATTTGCCCCCCTTAGATCGAGGTGAGCAGTTCTTC. This sequence encodes CATSDLPPLDRGEQFF. The rearrangement joins TRBV24-1 to TRBJ2-1; D is ambiguous. This CDR3 is 16 amino acids long. Germline assignment: CDR1 KGHDR and CDR2 SFDVKD. Deletions cut 0 bases from V and 9 bases from J, with 17 bases between.

The rearrangement joins TRBV12-3 or TRBV12-4 to TRBJ1-4; D not certain. V lost 6 bases to trimming and J lost 0 bases, with 17 bases between them. This CDR3 region has 17 residues. The CDR3 loop is CASSPRGPAATNEKLFF. CDR3 DNA: TGTGCCAGCAGCCCACGAGGCCCAGCCGCAACTAATGAAAAACTGTTTTTT.

This clonotype was picked up a small number of times. The V and J genes are TRBV7-3 and TRBJ2-3, with 9 bases identical to TRBD2. The trim removed 2 bases at V and 5 bases at J, leaving 2 bases unmatched. The length of the CDR3 is 14 residues. Germline CDR1 is SGHTA and CDR2 is FQGTGA. This CDR3 reads CASSLGGRGDTQYF. In nucleotides, the CDR3 is TGTGCCAGCAGCTTAGGCGGGAGGGGAGATACGCAGTATTTT.

The chain employs TRBV14 and TRBJ1-1; unclear D gene. Trimming pared 2 bases from V and 2 bases from J, leaving 15 bases between. The CDR3 runs 16 residues. The germline V gene has CDR1 SGHDN and CDR2 FVKESK. The CDR3: CASSQLRQLQNTEAFF. CDR3 DNA: TGTGCCAGCAGCCAACTTAGGCAGCTCCAAAACACTGAAGCTTTCTTT.

The V gene is TRBV6-6, the J gene TRBJ1-6, with D possibly matching TRBD1 (6 bases). The V end was cut by 8 bases, the J end by 8 bases, with 19 bases between. CDR3 length: 15 amino acids. In germline, CDR1 is MNHNY, CDR2 SVGAGI (reference sequence). CDR3: CASSLRDTVDSPLHF. CDR3 sequence (DNA): TGTGCCAGCTCGCTCCGGGACACAGTTGATTCACCCCTCCACTTT.

The chain employs TRBV4-2 and TRBJ2-3, with 12 bases that match TRBD2. This CDR3 is built from 18 residues. V shed 0 bases, J shed 2 bases, and the junction held 6 bases outside the gene matches. Per germline, CDR1 LGHNA and CDR2 YNFKEQ. CDR3 in DNA: TGTGCCAGCAGCCAAGAAAGACTAGCGGGGGACGCCACAGATACGCAGTATTTT. Its translation is CASSQERLAGDATDTQYF.

This clonotype was found a few times. The V gene is TRBV3-1, the J gene TRBJ2-7, with unresolved D. The germline V and J ends were trimmed by 0 bases and 7 bases, with 16 bases remaining between them. Per germline, CDR1 LGHDT and CDR2 YNNKEL (reference sequence). The CDR3 is 15 residues long. CDR3 nucleotides: TGTGCCAGCAGCCAAGATCGATATTCCGGCCGGGAGCAGTACTTC. This gives the protein CASSQDRYSGREQYF.

V and J are TRBV20-1 and TRBJ2-5; 10 bases map to TRBD2. CDR1 is DFQATT and CDR2 is SNEGSKA in the germline V gene (reference sequence). CDR3 length: 15 amino acids. The J segment lost 4 bases and the V segment lost 1 base, leaving 6 bases of the junction unmatched. The chain's CDR3 is CSARASGSHAETQYF. The CDR3 DNA reads TGCAGTGCTAGAGCTAGCGGGAGCCATGCAGAGACCCAGTACTTC.

V gene TRBV20-1 combines with J gene TRBJ2-7; unclear D gene. CDR3 size: 13 residues. Per the germline V gene, CDR1 is DFQATT and CDR2 is SNEGSKA (reference sequence). Trimming left V 5 bases short and J 1 base short, with 12 bases between. CDR3 residues: CSAPLGLSYEQYF. The CDR3 bases are TGCAGTGCTCCCCTAGGGCTTTCCTACGAGCAGTACTTC.

The gene calls are TRBV10-3 and TRBJ2-5; D ambiguous. The end of the DNA aligns better with TRBJ2-7, so the J call may be wrong. Germline values: CDR1 ENHRY, CDR2 SYGVKD. The CDR3 extends over 14 amino acids. The CDR3: CAIREALLKTEQYF. The CDR3 DNA reads as TGTGCCATCAGGGAAGCCTTGCTAAAGACCGAGCAGTACTTC.

The chain combines TRBV5-6 with TRBJ2-3; 11 positions agree with TRBD2. The germline V gene encodes CDR1 SGHDT and CDR2 YYEEEE. This CDR3 has 16 residues. Germline trimming cut 4 bases from V and 4 bases from J; bases unmatched to any gene: 8. The chain's CDR3 is CASSPPTSGVPDTQYF. CDR3 in DNA: TGTGCCAGCAGCCCTCCGACTAGCGGGGTTCCAGATACGCAGTATTTT.

This chain connects TRBV12-3 or TRBV12-4 to TRBJ2-1; a possible D gene is TRBD2 (6 bases). V lost 3 bases, J lost 7 bases, and 16 bases lay in between. This CDR3 is built from 15 residues. The CDR3 is CASSFLSGVYNEQFF. The DNA for the CDR3 is TGTGCCAGCAGTTTTTTGTCGGGAGTTTATAATGAGCAGTTCTTC.

The chain carries TRBV6-8 and TRBJ2-7; 8 positions agree with TRBD2. The CDR3 extends over 16 amino acids. The V and J ends lost 9 bases and 1 base, in that order; junction bases with no gene match: 14. Germline CDR1 MNHGY, CDR2 SAAAGT. The CDR3 DNA reads as TGTGCCAGGGGGGCTAGCGGGCGACCTAATTCCTACGAGCAGTACTTC. Its translation: CARGASGRPNSYEQYF.

J is TRBJ1-2 and V is TRBV20-1; no reliable D call. Trimming took off 0 bases at V and 8 bases at J, with 7 bases between the two ends. The CDR3 length is 11 residues. Germline CDR1 DFQATT, CDR2 SNEGSKA (reference sequence). The CDR3 loop is CSARDAGGYTF. CDR3 DNA: TGCAGTGCTAGAGACGCAGGAGGCTACACCTTC.

The genes are TRBV10-3 and TRBJ2-3; D unclear. CDR1 ENHRY and CDR2 SYGVKD come from the germline V gene. V lost 2 bases to trimming and J lost 6 bases, with 15 bases between them. The CDR3 sequence is 15 residues long. CDR3 in amino acids: CAISEAATKADTQYF. Here the CDR3 DNA reads TGTGCCATCAGTGAGGCGGCCACAAAGGCGGATACGCAGTATTTT.

The chain combines TRBV12-3 or TRBV12-4 with TRBJ1-1; the D gene is possibly TRBD1 (5 bases). Trimming cost V 4 bases and J 7 bases, with 16 bases left between them. This CDR3 is built from 14 residues. In DNA, the CDR3 is TGTGCCAGCAGTTCCGGACACCTTATTGGTGAAGCTTTCTTT. Its protein product is CASSSGHLIGEAFF.

V and J are TRBV7-3 and TRBJ2-5; 12 nucleotides align to TRBD2. V was clipped by 5 bases and J by 5 bases; unmatched bases: 9. CDR1 is SGHTA and CDR2 is FQGTGA in the germline V gene. The CDR3 has 16 amino acids. The CDR3: CASSVGTSGPPETQYF. The CDR3 DNA follows: TGTGCCAGCAGCGTCGGGACTAGCGGGCCCCCGGAGACCCAGTACTTC.